The 3 T cell receptor beta chains below come from one sample, sequenced in a study of spatial heterogeneity in lung cancer. Sample time point: sample taken at primary tumor resection. One entry per CDR3 protein, called by TCRdb with MiXCR from the 5' RACE reads. The sample consists of around 41,000 distinct CDR3 sequences, 6.5% to 7% of them appearing once. Sample: PBMCs, taken at surgery. These TCRs come from a female donor with early-stage non-small cell lung cancer.

At least ten counts were recorded for this clonotype. The CDR3, as DNA: TGTGCCAGCAGTGAACGGTACCCCCCCTACGAGCAGTACTTC. Translation gives CASSERYPPYEQYF. V gene TRBV6-1 combines with J gene TRBJ2-7; no clear D. Trimming shortened V by 2 bases and J by 2 bases, and 10 bases separated the two germline ends. CDR1 is MNHNS and CDR2 is SASEGT in the germline V gene. The length of the CDR3 is 14 residues.

This clonotype occurred a few times. J is TRBJ2-7 and V is TRBV7-9; 7 bases line up with TRBD2. Germline V gene lookup returns CDR1 SEHNR and CDR2 FQNEAQ (reference sequence). With V trimmed by 8 bases and J by 3 bases, 7 bases remained unmatched. The CDR3 loop spans 13 amino acids. The CDR3 DNA reads TGTGCCAGCGAGAAAAGGGAGGGCTACGAGCAGTACTTC. The encoded protein is CASEKREGYEQYF.

In this sample, this clonotype turned up many times. The chain links TRBV18 to TRBJ1-1; D might be TRBD1 (5 bases). This CDR3 has 16 amino acids. Germline V gene lookup returns CDR1 KGHSH and CDR2 LQKENI. V lost 5 bases to trimming and J lost 11 bases, with 27 bases between them. CDR3 in DNA: TGTGCCAGCTCAAACACCCTGGCAGGGATATCGGAAGTGGCTTTCTTT. This sequence encodes CASSNTLAGISEVAFF.